This T cell receptor beta chain comes out of a study of PD-1 and CTLA-4 blockade in melanoma. Only in-frame clones appear in the TCRdb table, and some are missing; sequencing was by immunoSEQ multiplex PCR. Of over 25,000 clones in the sample, around 90% are singletons; the top ten hold over 6.5%. The CDR3 sequence is 16 residues long. J gave up 7 bases and V 0 bases, and 6 bases lay outside the gene matches. CDR1 LNHNV and CDR2 YYDKDF come from the germline V gene (reference sequence). The chain employs TRBV15 and TRBJ1-6; TRBD1 agrees at 7 bases. This specimen was CD8+ T cells from peripheral blood, taken before anti-PD-1 treatment. This receptor was obtained from a human donor with melanoma. The CDR3 nucleotides read TGTGCCACCAGCAGAGACAGGGGGGCGGGAAATTCACCCCTCCACTTT. Its protein is CATSRDRGAGNSPLHF.